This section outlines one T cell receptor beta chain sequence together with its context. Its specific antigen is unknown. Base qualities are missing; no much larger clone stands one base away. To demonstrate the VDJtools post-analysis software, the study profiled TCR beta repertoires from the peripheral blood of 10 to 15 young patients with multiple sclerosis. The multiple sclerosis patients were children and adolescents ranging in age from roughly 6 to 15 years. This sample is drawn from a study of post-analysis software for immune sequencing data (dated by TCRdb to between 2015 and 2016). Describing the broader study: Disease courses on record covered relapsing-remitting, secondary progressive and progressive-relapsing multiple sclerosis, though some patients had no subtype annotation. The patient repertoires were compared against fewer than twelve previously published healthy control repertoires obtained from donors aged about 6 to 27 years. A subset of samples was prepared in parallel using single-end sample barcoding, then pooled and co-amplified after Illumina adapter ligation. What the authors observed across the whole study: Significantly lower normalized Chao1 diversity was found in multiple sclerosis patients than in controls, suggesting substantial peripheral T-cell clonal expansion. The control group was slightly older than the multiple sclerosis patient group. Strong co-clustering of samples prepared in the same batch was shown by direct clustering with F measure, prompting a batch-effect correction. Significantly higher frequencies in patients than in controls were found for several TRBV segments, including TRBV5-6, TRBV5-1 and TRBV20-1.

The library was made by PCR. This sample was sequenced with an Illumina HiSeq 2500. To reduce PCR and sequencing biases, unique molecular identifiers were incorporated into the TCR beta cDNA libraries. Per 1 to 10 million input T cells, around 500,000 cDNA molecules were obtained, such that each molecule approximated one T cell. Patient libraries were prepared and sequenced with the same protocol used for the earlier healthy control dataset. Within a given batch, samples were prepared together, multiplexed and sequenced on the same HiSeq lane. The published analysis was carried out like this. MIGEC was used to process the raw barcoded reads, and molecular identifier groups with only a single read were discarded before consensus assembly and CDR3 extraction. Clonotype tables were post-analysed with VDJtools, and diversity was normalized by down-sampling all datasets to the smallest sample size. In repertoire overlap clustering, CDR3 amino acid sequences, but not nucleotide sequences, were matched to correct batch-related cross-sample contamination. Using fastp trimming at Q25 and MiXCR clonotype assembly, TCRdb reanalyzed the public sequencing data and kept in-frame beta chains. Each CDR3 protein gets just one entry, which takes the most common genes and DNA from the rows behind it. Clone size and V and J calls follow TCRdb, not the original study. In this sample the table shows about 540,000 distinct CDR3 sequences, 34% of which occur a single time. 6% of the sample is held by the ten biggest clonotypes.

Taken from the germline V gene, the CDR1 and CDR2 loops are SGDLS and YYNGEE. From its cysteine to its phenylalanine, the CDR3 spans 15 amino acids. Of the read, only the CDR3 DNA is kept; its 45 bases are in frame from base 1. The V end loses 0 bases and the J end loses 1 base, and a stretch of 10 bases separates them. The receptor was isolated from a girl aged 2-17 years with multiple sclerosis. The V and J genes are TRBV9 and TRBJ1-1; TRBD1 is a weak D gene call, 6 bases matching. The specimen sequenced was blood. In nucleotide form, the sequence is TGTGCCAGCAGCGTAGGGGGAGGGGGGAACACTGAAGCTTTCTTT. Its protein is CASSVGGGGNTEAFF.